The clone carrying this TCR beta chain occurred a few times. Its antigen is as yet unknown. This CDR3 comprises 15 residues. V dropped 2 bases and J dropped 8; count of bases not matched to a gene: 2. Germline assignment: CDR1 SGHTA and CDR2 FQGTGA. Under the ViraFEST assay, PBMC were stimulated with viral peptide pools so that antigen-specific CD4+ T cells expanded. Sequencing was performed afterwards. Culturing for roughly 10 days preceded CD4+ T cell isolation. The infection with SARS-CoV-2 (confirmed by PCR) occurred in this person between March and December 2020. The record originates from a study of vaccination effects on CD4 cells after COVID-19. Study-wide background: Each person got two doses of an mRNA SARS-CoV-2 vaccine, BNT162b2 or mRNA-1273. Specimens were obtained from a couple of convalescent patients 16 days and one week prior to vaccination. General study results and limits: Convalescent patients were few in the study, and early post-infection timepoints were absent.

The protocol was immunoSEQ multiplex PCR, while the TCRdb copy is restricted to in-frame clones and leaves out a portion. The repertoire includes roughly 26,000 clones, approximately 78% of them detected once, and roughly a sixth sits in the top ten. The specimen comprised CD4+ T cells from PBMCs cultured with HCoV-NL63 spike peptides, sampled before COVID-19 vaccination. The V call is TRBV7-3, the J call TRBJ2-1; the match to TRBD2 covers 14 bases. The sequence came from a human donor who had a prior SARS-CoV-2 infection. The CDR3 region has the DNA TGTGCCAGCAGCTTACGACTAGCGGGAGGGGATGAGCAGTTCTTC. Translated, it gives CASSLRLAGGDEQFF.